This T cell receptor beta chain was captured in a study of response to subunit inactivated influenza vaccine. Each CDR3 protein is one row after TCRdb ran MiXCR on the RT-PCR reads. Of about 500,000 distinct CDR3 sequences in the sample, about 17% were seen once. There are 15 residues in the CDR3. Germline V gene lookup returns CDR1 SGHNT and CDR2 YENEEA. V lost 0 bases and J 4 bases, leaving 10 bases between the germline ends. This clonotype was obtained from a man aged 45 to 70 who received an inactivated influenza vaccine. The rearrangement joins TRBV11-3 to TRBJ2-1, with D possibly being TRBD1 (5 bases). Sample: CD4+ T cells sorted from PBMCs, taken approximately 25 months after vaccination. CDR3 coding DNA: TGTGCCAGCAGCTTAGAAAGGGGCAGATACAATGAGCAGTTCTTC. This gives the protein CASSLERGRYNEQFF.